This T cell receptor beta chain was retrieved from a study of memory CD4+ T cells and cytomegalovirus serostatus. Study-level information: Donors were healthy Belgian adults, 10 or so CMV seropositive and some 24 seronegative.

The sort gate was single viable CD3+CD4+CD8-CD45RO+ cells for memory CD4+ T cells. Overall study findings and caveats: Suggested: most of the CMV-linked TCR signature lies in CD4+ memory cells.

With regard to this clone: Its antigen is still unknown.

Generated by immunoSEQ multiplex PCR, the TCRdb table keeps only in-frame clones and is missing some. The sample holds tens of thousands of clones, 75% to 80% seen once. V lost 7 bases and J lost 5; bases outside the gene matches: 2. The germline gives CDR1 MDHEN, CDR2 SYDVKM. The CDR3 contains 13 residues. Sequenced input: memory CD4+ T cells from blood. This TCR came from an adult in good health and CMV-seronegative. The chain carries TRBV28 and TRBJ2-5; 12 nucleotides agree with TRBD2. The CDR3 region has the DNA TGTGCCAGCATAACTAGCGGGAGGGAGACCCAGTACTTC. It is translated as CASITSGRETQYF. Supplemented by reference TRBV28 and TRBJ2-5, the full variable domain reads DVKVTQSSRYLVKRTGEKVFLECVQDMDHENMFWYRQDPGLGLRLIYFSYDVKMKEKGDIPEGYSVSREKKERFSLILESASTNQTSMYLCASITSGRETQYFGPGTRLLVL.